Listed here are 31 T cell receptor beta chains from one sample, sequenced in a study of blood T cell repertoires in COVID-19 (dated by TCRdb to the early 2020s). Library prep was done by the immunoSEQ multiplex PCR assay. TCRdb obtained this table from immuneACCESS and retained in-frame rearrangements with V and J assigned. These tables miss some clones; where compared with another copy, unresolved V genes account for less than half of the shortfall, and the remainder is unexplained. Counted in this sample were roughly 250,000 clones; 65% to 85% of them appeared once. 4% of the sample is in the top ten clones. Specimen: peripheral blood. Every receptor here comes from a woman aged 40 to 49 with active or convalescent COVID-19.

This clone has more than one count but fewer than ten. The V and J genes are TRBV12-5 and TRBJ2-2; D may be TRBD1 (6 bases). The CDR3 runs 14 residues. Trimming shortened V by 5 bases and J by 8 bases, and 15 bases separated the two germline ends. Germline V gene data show CDR1 as LGHNT and CDR2 as FRNRAP. In DNA, the CDR3 is TGTGCTAGTGGTATAGGACAGAAAGGAGGGGAGCTGTTTTTT. It is translated as CASGIGQKGGELFF.

For the CDR3, the DNA is TGCGCCAGCAGCTTGGACGGTCAGCCCCAGCATTTT. It translates to CASSLDGQPQHF. The chain links TRBV5-1 to TRBJ1-5; D unresolved. CDR1 is SGHRS, CDR2 YFSETQ, per germline. The CDR3 loop spans 12 amino acids. The V and J ends lost 0 bases and 6 bases respectively, with 4 bases between them.

The chain uses TRBV27 and TRBJ1-5; 10 positions match TRBD1. From germline, CDR1 is MNHEY and CDR2 SMNVEV (reference sequence). The CDR3 spans 15 residues. J was trimmed by 4 bases and V by 1 base; bases with no gene match: 1. The chain's CDR3 is CASSLWGQGNQPQHF. The DNA of the CDR3 is TGTGCCAGCAGTTTATGGGGACAGGGGAATCAGCCCCAGCATTTT.

This clone was counted between two and nine times. The V gene is TRBV3-1 (or the pseudogene TRBV3-2), the J gene TRBJ2-7; no clear D. Looked up from germline, CDR1 is LGHDT and CDR2 is YNNKEL (reference sequence). The CDR3 is 13 residues long. With 4 bases removed from V and 0 bases from J, the gap between germline ends came to 7 bases. The CDR3 here is CASSPALSYEQYF. For the CDR3, the DNA is TGTGCCAGCAGCCCTGCGCTCTCCTACGAGCAGTACTTC.

As concerns this clone: This sample includes further DNA sequences coding for the same CDR3. The V call is TRBV28, the J call TRBJ1-6; tentative D call: TRBD1 (6 bases). The CDR3 has 14 amino acids. V gave up 2 bases and J gave up 10 bases, with 12 bases separating them. The germline V gene has CDR1 MDHEN and CDR2 SYDVKM. CDR3 amino acids: CASSLRGGGSPLHF. In DNA, the CDR3 is TGTGCCAGCAGTTTAAGGGGGGGCGGCTCACCCCTCCACTTT.

V usage is TRBV4-1 and J usage is TRBJ1-4, with 8 positions matching TRBD1. The germline CDR1 and CDR2 sequences are MGHRA and YSYEKL. Unmatched junction bases numbered 17, after V lost 6 bases and J lost 5 bases. This CDR3 contains 18 residues. CDR3 loop: CASRRDWDRLQLNEKLFF. The CDR3 DNA reads TGCGCCAGCAGGCGAGACTGGGACAGGCTACAACTAAATGAAAAACTGTTTTTT.

The sample holds a few counts of this clone. V gene TRBV21-1 combines with J gene TRBJ1-5; TRBD1, the table's D call, was not compared with the DNA. TRBV21-1 is noted as a pseudogene. CDR3 length: 17 residues. The CDR3 spells CASSKWAGETNNQPQHF. CDR3 in DNA: TGTGCCAGCAGCAAATGGGCAGGGGAAACCAACAATCAGCCCCAGCATTTT.

The DNA for the CDR3 is TGTGCCAGCAGCTTAGGGTGGACAGACAATGAGCAGTTCTTC. It codes for CASSLGWTDNEQFF. The chain has TRBV11-3 and TRBJ2-1, with D possibly being TRBD1 (6 bases). This CDR3 has 14 residues. Between the trimmed V and J ends, which lost 1 base and 5 bases, there was a span of 9 bases. Per the germline V gene, CDR1 is SGHNT and CDR2 is YENEEA.

V is TRBV2 and J is TRBJ2-2, with 12 bases aligning to TRBD1. V gave up 0 bases and J gave up 6 bases; unmatched junction bases: 5. The CDR3 totals 17 residues. Germline loops: CDR1 SNHLY, CDR2 FYNNEI. Here the CDR3 reads CASSEAGTGGVSGELFF. The CDR3 bases are TGTGCCAGCAGTGAAGCCGGGACAGGGGGCGTCTCCGGGGAGCTGTTTTTT.

The chain recombines TRBV7-9 with TRBJ1-2, with D possibly TRBD1 on 5 matching bases. CDR1 and CDR2 (germline): SEHNR, FQNEAQ (reference sequence). This CDR3 is 14 amino acids long. V was pared by 1 base and J by 2 bases, with 8 bases between. Written as DNA, the CDR3 is TGTGCCAGCAGCTTAGTGGCAGGGAACTATGGCTACACCTTC. It translates to CASSLVAGNYGYTF.

This chain connects TRBV11-2 to TRBJ1-5; D is possibly TRBD1 (6 bases). With 5 bases removed from V and 0 bases from J, the gap between germline ends came to 11 bases. The CDR3 has 15 amino acids. CDR1 is SGHAT and CDR2 is FQNNGV in the germline V gene. CDR3 protein: CASSAGARSNQPQHF. Here the CDR3 DNA reads TGTGCCAGCAGCGCGGGGGCACGTAGCAATCAGCCCCAGCATTTT.

The V gene is TRBV14, the J gene TRBJ1-4, with TRBD1 as a possible D gene (5 bases). Germline V gene data show CDR1 as SGHDN and CDR2 as FVKESK. The V end lost 4 bases, the J end lost 7 bases, and 13 bases lay between the germline ends. This CDR3 spans 14 amino acids. CDR3 sequence: CASSPSGWGEKLFF. The DNA for the CDR3 is TGTGCCAGCAGCCCATCAGGGTGGGGTGAAAAACTGTTTTTT.

This clone was counted a few times. This chain connects TRBV28 to TRBJ1-1; D gene unclear. This CDR3 comprises 10 residues. In germline, CDR1 is MDHEN, CDR2 SYDVKM. V lost 6 bases to trimming and J lost 8 bases, with 7 bases between them. The CDR3, as DNA: TGTGCCAGCAGAGAAACAGAAGCTTTCTTT. Residues: CASRETEAFF.

The chain carries TRBV7-3 and TRBJ2-5; TRBD1 matches 8 bases. This CDR3 is built from 13 residues. Germline-derived CDR1 and CDR2 are SGHTA and FQGTGA. V dropped 5 bases and J dropped 4; count of bases not matched to a gene: 3. CDR3 sequence: CASSPGQGETQYF. CDR3 in DNA: TGTGCCAGCAGCCCCGGACAGGGAGAGACCCAGTACTTC.

The gene calls are TRBV2 and TRBJ1-4; 9 nucleotides align to TRBD1. This CDR3 contains 15 residues. The germline CDR1 and CDR2 sequences are SNHLY and FYNNEI. The V and J ends lost 6 bases and 2 bases, in that order; junction bases with no gene match: 4. The CDR3 loop reads CASRTDRGTNEKLFF. CDR3 bases: TGTGCCAGCAGGACGGACAGGGGTACTAATGAAAAACTGTTTTTT.

The chain couples TRBV28 to TRBJ1-5; 8 bases are shared with TRBD1. The CDR3 runs to 13 residues. The J segment lost 4 bases and the V segment lost 8 bases, leaving 4 bases of the junction unmatched. Germline CDR1 MDHEN, CDR2 SYDVKM. In DNA form, the CDR3 reads TGTGCCAGCGGGACAGGAGGGAATCAGCCCCAGCATTTT. Translating it yields CASGTGGNQPQHF.

The CDR3 DNA sequence: TGCAGTGCTAGTTTCACAAGCTCTGGAAACACCATATATTTT. This translates into CSASFTSSGNTIYF. The chain has TRBV20-1 and TRBJ1-3; D is ambiguous. The CDR3 covers 14 residues. Germline CDR1 and CDR2: DFQATT and SNEGSKA (reference sequence). V lost 3 bases, J lost 0 bases, and 9 bases lay in between.

The V gene is TRBV19, the J gene TRBJ2-1, with D maybe TRBD1 (7 bases). Germline values: CDR1 LNHDA, CDR2 SQIVND (reference sequence). With 5 bases removed from V and 10 bases from J, the gap between germline ends came to 15 bases. The CDR3 extends over 13 amino acids. The CDR3 protein is CASSRSQGREQFF. DNA for the CDR3: TGTGCCAGTAGTCGATCACAGGGGAGGGAGCAGTTCTTC. The whole variable domain, remainder taken from reference TRBV19 and TRBJ2-1, is DGGITQSPKYLFRKEGQNVTLSCEQNLNHDAMYWYRQDPGQGLRLIYYSQIVNDFQKGDIAEGYSVSREKKESFPLTVTSAQKNPTAFYLCASSRSQGREQFFGPGTRLTVL.

V and J are TRBV18 and TRBJ1-6; 7 nucleotides align to TRBD1. V lost 2 bases and J lost 7; bases outside the gene matches: 8. Per germline, CDR1 KGHSH and CDR2 LQKENI. The CDR3 has 16 residues. The chain's CDR3 is CASSPTAAGGNSPLHF. The DNA of the CDR3 is TGTGCCAGCTCACCAACAGCGGCAGGGGGAAATTCACCCCTCCACTTT.

This chain links TRBV5-4 with TRBJ1-5; 12 nucleotides match TRBD1. The CDR3 is made up of 15 amino acids. Germline V gene lookup returns CDR1 SGHNT and CDR2 YYREEE (reference sequence). Losses at the gene ends were 0 bases for V and 10 bases for J; bases not matched to a gene: 5. This CDR3 is CASSLGGTGGYPQHF. The CDR3 DNA reads as TGTGCCAGCAGCTTGGGAGGGACAGGGGGCTATCCCCAGCATTTT.

The gene calls are TRBV7-3 and TRBJ2-1; TRBD1 matches 9 bases. CDR1 is SGHTA and CDR2 is FQGTGA in the germline V gene. J lost 4 bases, V lost 3 bases, and 4 bases had no gene match. This CDR3 has 15 amino acids. The CDR3 sequence: CASSFSGQGYNEQFF. CDR3 coding DNA: TGTGCCAGCAGCTTCTCGGGACAGGGTTACAATGAGCAGTTCTTC.

This chain links TRBV9 with TRBJ1-1, with 7 bases aligning to TRBD1. From germline, CDR1 is SGDLS and CDR2 YYNGEE. The CDR3 is 13 amino acids. Trimming took 4 bases from V and 6 from J; bases not matched to a gene: 6. CDR3 bases: TGTGCCAGCAGCACGATGACAGGGTCTGAAGCTTTCTTT. Encoded protein: CASSTMTGSEAFF. Based on the CDR3 plus reference TRBV9 and TRBJ1-1, the full variable domain is DSGVTQTPKHLITATGQRVTLRCSPRSGDLSVYWYQQSLDQGLQFLIQYYNGEERAKGNILERFSAQQFPDLHSELNLSSLELGDSALYFCASSTMTGSEAFFGQGTRLTVV.

CDR3 sequence (DNA): TGTGCCAGCAGCCGTAATGGAGGCGTCTCTGGAAACACCATATATTTT. Translation gives CASSRNGGVSGNTIYF. J is TRBJ1-3 and V is TRBV16, with no clear D. V was cut by 4 bases and J by 0 bases, with 13 bases left in between. There are 16 residues in the CDR3. Germline lookup yields CDR1 KGHSY and CDR2 FQNENV.

This clone was counted between two and nine times. CDR3 DNA sequence: TGTGCCAGCAGCTTGCTAGCGGGGGGAACCGGGGAGCTGTTTTTT. The encoded protein is CASSLLAGGTGELFF. The rearrangement joins TRBV7-9 to TRBJ2-2, with TRBD2 identical over 11 bases. Germline loops: CDR1 SEHNR, CDR2 FQNEAQ (reference sequence). The length of the CDR3 is 15 residues. The trim removed 3 bases at V and 5 bases at J, leaving 2 bases unmatched.

Notes on this clone: The sample contains more than one DNA sequence encoding this CDR3. The V gene is TRBV3-1 (or the pseudogene TRBV3-2), the J gene TRBJ1-2; D remains unclear. Germline assignment: CDR1 LGHDT and CDR2 YNNKEL (reference sequence). The CDR3 has 16 residues. Trimming took 1 base from V and 0 from J, leaving 12 bases between them. The CDR3: CASSQGYRETNYGYTF. CDR3 nucleotide sequence: TGTGCCAGCAGCCAAGGATATCGGGAAACTAACTATGGCTACACCTTC.

The rearrangement links TRBV12-5 to TRBJ1-1; TRBD1 aligns across 9 bases. This CDR3 has 15 residues. With 5 bases clipped from V and 1 base from J, the junction kept 5 bases outside the gene matches. CDR1 is LGHNT, CDR2 FRNRAP, per germline. The CDR3 DNA sequence: TGTGCTAGTGGTACCGGACAGGGGCGGAACACTGAAGCTTTCTTT. This sequence encodes CASGTGQGRNTEAFF.

V gene TRBV5-4 combines with J gene TRBJ2-1; 10 bases match TRBD2. Germline V gene data show CDR1 as SGHNT and CDR2 as YYREEE (reference sequence). The CDR3 sequence is 15 residues long. The junction had 5 bases not matched to a gene; V was cut back by 4 bases and J by 4 bases. CDR3: CASSPSGGDYNEQFF. DNA of the CDR3: TGTGCCAGCAGCCCAAGCGGGGGGGATTACAATGAGCAGTTCTTC.

The V and J genes are TRBV6-5 and TRBJ2-3; the match to TRBD2 covers 11 bases. The CDR3 consists of 15 residues. Germline V gives CDR1 MNHEY, CDR2 SVGAGI. V trimming: 5 bases; J trimming: 8 bases; junction bases outside the gene matches: 9. The CDR3 loop is CASSPSTSGVSTQYF. CDR3 coding DNA: TGTGCCAGCAGTCCATCGACTAGCGGGGTGTCTACGCAGTATTTT.

The CDR3 is CASYRDSRSPLHF. DNA for the CDR3: TGTGCCAGCTACCGGGACAGCAGATCACCCCTCCACTTT. The rearrangement links TRBV2 to TRBJ1-6; 7 bases are a match to TRBD1. V was pared by 8 bases and J by 10 bases, with 8 bases of the junction left unmatched. Per the germline V gene, CDR1 is SNHLY and CDR2 is FYNNEI. The CDR3 runs 13 residues.

This clone was found a few times. This chain links TRBV29-1 with TRBJ2-7, with unresolved D. The CDR3 contains 11 residues. Looked up from germline, CDR1 is SQVTM and CDR2 is ANQGSEA. As DNA, the CDR3 is TGCAGTCATCTCACCGGCTACGAGCAGTACTTC. Translated, it gives CSHLTGYEQYF.

The DNA for the CDR3 is TGCGCCAGCAGCCCCGACGGGGGACCCCGATTAACCCAGTACTTC. It encodes CASSPDGGPRLTQYF. The V call is TRBV5-1, the J call TRBJ2-5; TRBD2 is a possible D gene (6 bases). Per the germline V gene, CDR1 is SGHRS and CDR2 is YFSETQ. The V end lost 4 bases, the J end lost 8 bases, and 21 bases lay between the germline ends. This CDR3 is built from 15 residues.